The clone carrying this T cell receptor beta chain has at least ten counts. Antigen specificity is unknown. These data come from a study of Graves' ophthalmopathy and Graves' hyperthyroidism. In the study overall: At the time of initial diagnosis and before any treatment, peripheral blood was collected.

Amplified TCR beta CDR3 regions were obtained using RNA transcripts as template. First-round RT-PCR with HTBI primers preceded a second-round multiplex PCR. In TCRdb, the multiplex PCR reads were re-called with MiXCR into one record per CDR3 protein. Of about 210,000 distinct CDR3 sequences detected, roughly 29% appear once; the ten largest clones hold approximately 8.2%. Findings and limits, study-wide: The majority of expanded thyroid clonotypes above 0.001 frequency also occurred in blood.

Trimming pared 6 bases from V and 5 bases from J, leaving 22 bases between. Per the germline V gene, CDR1 is MDHEN and CDR2 is SYDVKM. The CDR3 loop spans 17 amino acids. Sequenced material: peripheral blood. The chain employs TRBV28 and TRBJ2-2, with a tentative D call TRBD2 (6 bases). The source is a man aged 45-65 years with Graves' ophthalmopathy. CDR3 coding DNA: TGTGCCAGCAGCCCGAGGCAAAAGGGGAGCGGGACCGGGGAGCTGTTTTTT. Protein sequence: CASSPRQKGSGTGELFF.